Following are 32 T cell receptor beta chains from one sample sequenced in a study of T cell repertoires in cytomegalovirus infection. TCRdb recomputed calls from the reads with MiXCR, one row per CDR3 protein. The table includes approximately 990,000 distinct CDR3 sequences, approximately 30% detected once. These TCRs are of unknown antigen specificity. This material consisted of cultured CD8+ T cells from PBMCs, taken from culture after CMV antigen stimulation. Receptors were obtained from a human donor in good health (CMV status not recorded). Some clones in this sample may be carry-over from other donors' samples.

This CDR3 reads CASSTGDSGELFF. DNA for the CDR3: TGTGCCAGCAGTACAGGGGACTCCGGGGAGCTGTTTTTT. This sequence joins TRBV12-3 or TRBV12-4 and TRBJ2-2, with a possible D match to TRBD1 (7 bases). The CDR3 sequence is 13 residues long. V lost 5 bases and J lost 6, with 10 bases in between.

The V and J genes are TRBV27 and TRBJ2-4; possible D gene TRBD2, 6 bases. Germline loops: CDR1 MNHEY, CDR2 SMNVEV (reference sequence). Trimming cost V 0 bases and J 8 bases, with 11 bases left between them. The CDR3 length is 14 residues. The CDR3 here is CASSLSTGEDIQYF. The DNA for the CDR3 is TGTGCCAGCAGTTTATCGACCGGGGAGGACATTCAGTACTTC.

The rearrangement links TRBV27 to TRBJ1-1, with D possibly TRBD1 on 5 matching bases. There are 13 residues in the CDR3. V was trimmed by 5 bases and J by 5 bases, leaving 12 bases between them. Germline-derived CDR1 and CDR2 are MNHEY and SMNVEV (reference sequence). This chain's CDR3 is CASSRRVETEAFF. CDR3 bases: TGTGCCAGCAGTCGCAGGGTCGAGACTGAAGCTTTCTTT.

This chain links TRBV19 with TRBJ2-1; 8 bases map to TRBD1. V lost 6 bases and J lost 3; bases outside the gene matches: 7. Germline assignment: CDR1 LNHDA and CDR2 SQIVND (reference sequence). The CDR3 has 15 residues. Written as DNA, the CDR3 is TGTGCCAGTAGCCACCGACAGGGGATCTACAATGAGCAGTTCTTC. Its protein is CASSHRQGIYNEQFF. Based on the CDR3 plus reference TRBV19 and TRBJ2-1, the full variable domain is DGGITQSPKYLFRKEGQNVTLSCEQNLNHDAMYWYRQDPGQGLRLIYYSQIVNDFQKGDIAEGYSVSREKKESFPLTVTSAQKNPTAFYLCASSHRQGIYNEQFFGPGTRLTVL.

The rearrangement joins TRBV9 to TRBJ2-1, with 9 bases fitting TRBD2. V dropped 7 bases and J dropped 7; count of bases not matched to a gene: 15. CDR3 size: 16 residues. The germline gives CDR1 SGDLS, CDR2 YYNGEE. CDR3 region: CASGPPQRGAGNEQFF. In DNA form, the CDR3 reads TGTGCCAGCGGTCCCCCCCAGCGGGGGGCTGGGAATGAGCAGTTCTTC. The full variable domain, rest sourced from reference TRBV9 and TRBJ2-1, is DSGVTQTPKHLITATGQRVTLRCSPRSGDLSVYWYQQSLDQGLQFLIQYYNGEERAKGNILERFSAQQFPDLHSELNLSSLELGDSALYFCASGPPQRGAGNEQFFGPGTRLTVL.

This clonotype was seen many times. The chain carries TRBV6-1 and TRBJ1-5; no clear D gene. Trimming pared 6 bases from V and 6 bases from J, leaving 12 bases between. The CDR3 is 13 residues long. Germline V gene sequence: CDR1 MNHNS, CDR2 SASEGT. CDR3 amino acids: CASSPDMSQPQHF. CDR3 coding DNA: TGTGCCAGCAGCCCTGATATGAGTCAGCCCCAGCATTTT.

The chain combines TRBV5-4 with TRBJ2-3; the match to TRBD2 covers 9 bases. The V gene's germline CDR1 is SGHNT and CDR2 YYREEE (reference sequence). The CDR3 has 16 amino acids. Germline trimming cut 4 bases from V and 4 bases from J; bases unmatched to any gene: 10. The chain's CDR3 is CASSPERGAPPDTQYF. The CDR3 nucleotides read TGTGCCAGCAGCCCTGAGCGGGGGGCCCCCCCAGATACGCAGTATTTT.

The sample holds a few counts of this clonotype. This chain joins TRBV19 and TRBJ2-1, with 9 bases fitting TRBD2. This CDR3 is 15 amino acids long. Looked up from germline, CDR1 is LNHDA and CDR2 is SQIVND (reference sequence). V shed 4 bases, J shed 5 bases, and the junction held 6 bases outside the gene matches. The chain's CDR3 is CASSNKRGENNEQFF. The CDR3 region has the DNA TGTGCCAGTAGTAATAAGCGGGGGGAAAACAATGAGCAGTTCTTC.

The sample holds many counts of this clonotype. V gene TRBV7-9 combines with J gene TRBJ2-7; TRBD1 might be the D (5 bases). Germline V gene data show CDR1 as SEHNR and CDR2 as FQNEAQ (reference sequence). The V and J ends lost 1 base and 2 bases respectively, with 9 bases between them. CDR3 size: 14 residues. CDR3 bases: TGTGCCAGCAGCTTAGAAAGGACACCCTACGAGCAGTACTTC. The encoded protein is CASSLERTPYEQYF.

Only a few counts were recorded for this clonotype. J is TRBJ1-1 and V is TRBV7-9; 9 nucleotides match TRBD1. Germline CDR1 SEHNR, CDR2 FQNEAQ (reference sequence). V trimming: 5 bases; J trimming: 1 base; junction bases outside the gene matches: 11. The CDR3 length is 17 residues. CDR3 nucleotide sequence: TGTGCCAGCAGCCCGATCCGGACAGGGGAGGGGAACACTGAAGCTTTCTTT. As protein: CASSPIRTGEGNTEAFF.

This clonotype was counted a few times. J is TRBJ1-1 and V is TRBV27; D uncertain. This CDR3 comprises 15 residues. Germline V gene data show CDR1 as MNHEY and CDR2 as SMNVEV (reference sequence). V was clipped by 3 bases and J by 0 bases, with 11 bases between them. The CDR3 nucleotides are TGTGCCAGCAGTTTCTCCACGACTCTGAACACTGAAGCTTTCTTT. Its translation: CASSFSTTLNTEAFF.

As for this clonotype: A much larger clone differs by one base, so this may be a read error. This CDR3 is missing its conserved last phenylalanine or tryptophan, likely due to a read error. The rearrangement uses TRBV7-8 and TRBJ2-7; D gene ambiguous. Germline V gives CDR1 SGHVS, CDR2 FQNEAQ. V lost 1 base and J lost 1, with 14 bases in between. This CDR3 comprises 16 residues. The CDR3 region has the DNA TGTGCCAGCAGCTTAGAGGCAGCAACCCCTTCCTACGAGCAGTACATC. It encodes CASSLEAATPSYEQYI.

The chain links TRBV14 to TRBJ2-1; the match to TRBD1 covers 7 bases. The CDR3 covers 15 residues. The germline gives CDR1 SGHDN, CDR2 FVKESK. Losses at the gene ends were 2 bases for V and 7 bases for J; bases not matched to a gene: 8. The CDR3 nucleotides are TGTGCCAGCAGCCAAAAGAGGGGGCCCGGGAATGAGCAGTTCTTC. Translating it yields CASSQKRGPGNEQFF.

CDR3 sequence reads: CASREAGYNSPLHF. DNA of the CDR3: TGTGCCAGCAGGGAAGCGGGATATAATTCACCCCTCCACTTT. This chain connects TRBV7-2 to TRBJ1-6; D unresolved. This CDR3 contains 14 residues. CDR1 and CDR2 from the germline V gene are SGHTA and FQGNSA. V dropped 6 bases and J dropped 4 bases, with 10 bases sitting between them.

The chain has TRBV27 and TRBJ1-6, with no clear D. CDR1 MNHEY and CDR2 SMNVEV come from the germline V gene (reference sequence). The CDR3 is made up of 14 amino acids. V dropped 2 bases and J dropped 6 bases, with 8 bases sitting between them. CDR3 coding DNA: TGTGCCAGCAGTTTAAAAGTTTCTAATTCACCCCTCCACTTT. Its translation: CASSLKVSNSPLHF.

The sample holds a few counts of this clonotype. The chain links TRBV10-3 to TRBJ1-1; TRBD1 aligns across 9 bases. CDR1 and CDR2 from the germline V gene are ENHRY and SYGVKD. V lost 6 bases to trimming and J lost 4 bases; unmatched junction nucleotides: 12. The CDR3 sequence is 16 residues long. CDR3 amino acids: CAIRIPTGGNRTEAFF. CDR3 nucleotide sequence: TGTGCCATCAGAATCCCCACAGGGGGCAATCGCACTGAAGCTTTCTTT.

This clonotype was counted at least ten times. The rearrangement joins TRBV2 to TRBJ2-7; D remains unclear. Trimming pared 4 bases from V and 4 bases from J, leaving 5 bases between. The CDR3 length is 11 residues. Germline V CDR1 and CDR2: SNHLY, FYNNEI. Here the CDR3 reads CASSVGYEQYV. The CDR3 DNA reads TGTGCCAGCAGTGTTGGTTACGAGCAGTACGTC.

The chain carries TRBV7-8 and TRBJ2-3; D perhaps matches TRBD2 (5 bases). The germline V and J ends were trimmed by 5 bases and 6 bases, with 18 bases remaining between them. Germline CDR1 and CDR2: SGHVS and FQNEAQ. This CDR3 is built from 15 residues. CDR3 region: CASSLGVSALDTQYF. The CDR3 bases are TGTGCCAGCAGCCTAGGAGTTAGCGCTTTGGATACGCAGTATTTT.

The chain uses TRBV7-1 and TRBJ2-7, with 7 bases matching TRBD2. TRBV7-1 is an ORF, with its function uncertain. The length of the CDR3 is 15 residues. The CDR3 region is CVSSKLTGGTYEQYV. CDR3 DNA sequence: TGTGTCAGCAGCAAACTTACCGGGGGGACCTACGAGCAGTACGTC.

This clonotype was seen repeatedly, ten times or more. The V call is TRBV12-3 or TRBV12-4, the J call TRBJ2-1; the D gene is possibly TRBD2 (5 bases). V lost 5 bases, J lost 10 bases, and 12 bases lay in between. CDR3 length equals 12 residues. The CDR3 nucleotides are TGTGCCAGCAGTCCCCTCCGGGGAGAGCAGTTCTTC. Protein product: CASSPLRGEQFF.

This chain uses TRBV4-1 with TRBJ2-5, with a possible D match to TRBD2 (6 bases). The V and J ends lost 0 bases and 5 bases respectively, with 13 bases between them. The CDR3 covers 15 residues. The germline CDR1 and CDR2 sequences are MGHRA and YSYEKL. In DNA form, the CDR3 reads TGCGCCAGCAGCCAAGATACTAGCCGAGCGGAGACCCAGTACTTC. Its translation is CASSQDTSRAETQYF.

The V call is TRBV6-1, the J call TRBJ2-7; D might be TRBD1 or TRBD2, each matching 5 bases. CDR1 and CDR2 from the germline V gene are MNHNS and SASEGT. V lost 2 bases, J lost 7 bases, and 12 bases lay in between. CDR3 length equals 13 residues. The CDR3 protein is CASSETGTEEQYF. The CDR3 DNA reads as TGTGCCAGCAGTGAAACCGGGACGGAAGAGCAGTACTTC.

The chain links TRBV13 to TRBJ2-4; 7 nucleotides agree with TRBD2. The CDR3 runs to 16 residues. V was pared by 5 bases and J by 1 base, with 8 bases of the junction left unmatched. In germline, CDR1 is PRHDT, CDR2 FYEKMQ (reference sequence). CDR3 sequence: CASSRNGGSAKNIQYF. CDR3 coding DNA: TGTGCCAGCAGCCGCAACGGGGGGTCGGCCAAAAACATTCAGTACTTC.

This clonotype has at least ten counts. The CDR3 loop reads CASSQGPEGELAAETQYF. The CDR3 DNA reads as TGCGCCAGCAGCCAAGGGCCTGAAGGGGAACTAGCCGCAGAGACCCAGTACTTC. V usage is TRBV4-3 and J usage is TRBJ2-5; possibly TRBD2 for D (6 bases). The CDR3 contains 18 residues. Looked up from germline, CDR1 is LGHNA and CDR2 is YSLEER. Trimming took 1 base from V and 4 from J, leaving 22 bases between them.

The V and J genes are TRBV10-3 and TRBJ1-1, with 9 bases lining up with TRBD1. This CDR3 is 17 amino acids long. Germline trimming cut 3 bases from V and 4 bases from J; bases unmatched to any gene: 12. CDR1 and CDR2 from the germline V gene are ENHRY and SYGVKD. The CDR3 region is CAISDPGQGRASTEAFF. The CDR3, as DNA: TGTGCCATCAGTGATCCGGGACAGGGACGAGCCTCCACTGAAGCTTTCTTT.

This rearrangement joins TRBV13 to TRBJ2-5, with 9 bases that match TRBD1. This CDR3 is built from 16 residues. CDR1 and CDR2 (germline): PRHDT, FYEKMQ (reference sequence). The ends lost 4 bases at V and 5 bases at J; junction bases unmatched: 11. The CDR3 is CASSSSGQGSRETQYF. The DNA for the CDR3 is TGTGCCAGCAGCTCGTCCGGACAGGGGAGTAGGGAGACCCAGTACTTC.

The rearrangement links TRBV7-3 to TRBJ2-7; 12 bases are a match to TRBD1. This CDR3 comprises 16 residues. The junction had 12 bases not matched to a gene; V was cut back by 5 bases and J by 7 bases. Germline CDR1 reads SGHTA; CDR2 reads FQGTGA. The CDR3: CASSNLRDRGLREQYV. The CDR3 DNA reads TGTGCCAGCAGCAACCTCCGGGACAGGGGGCTGCGGGAGCAGTACGTC.

This clonotype was seen more than once but under ten times. The rearrangement joins TRBV9 to TRBJ2-1; no firm D call. The CDR3 runs 12 residues. Germline CDR1 SGDLS, CDR2 YYNGEE. V lost 0 bases and J lost 5, with 3 bases in between. CDR3 nucleotides: TGTGCCAGCAGCGTAGCGGACAATGAGCAGTTCTTC. This gives the protein CASSVADNEQFF.

The CDR3 DNA sequence: TGTGCCAACAGGGCGGGGGGCCCCCTCCTAGACACCGGGGAGCTGTTTTTT. The encoded protein is CANRAGGPLLDTGELFF. The chain is built from TRBV25-1 and TRBJ2-2; 8 bases match TRBD2. The CDR3 sequence is 17 residues long. V dropped 10 bases and J dropped 3; count of bases not matched to a gene: 16. CDR1 and CDR2 from the germline V gene are MGHDK and SYGVNS.

Only one count was recorded for this clonotype. The chain joins TRBV28 to TRBJ2-1; D is unclear. This CDR3 is 14 amino acids long. The V end was cut by 2 bases, the J end by 6 bases, with 11 bases between. Germline V gives CDR1 MDHEN, CDR2 SYDVKM. This chain's CDR3 is CASSLGMGTNEQFF. The DNA for the CDR3 is TGTGCCAGCAGTTTAGGAATGGGCACCAATGAGCAGTTCTTC.

The V call is TRBV6-2 or TRBV6-3, the J call TRBJ2-3, with unresolved D. The CDR3 spans 14 residues. CDR1 is MNHEY, CDR2 SVGEGT, per germline. Between the trimmed V and J ends, which lost 0 bases and 0 bases, there was a span of 4 bases. In DNA form, the CDR3 reads TGTGCCAGCAGTTACTCGTTTAGCACAGATACGCAGTATTTT. The encoded protein is CASSYSFSTDTQYF.

The chain uses TRBV12-3 or TRBV12-4 and TRBJ2-1, with 8 bases identical to TRBD2. V dropped 7 bases and J dropped 8; count of bases not matched to a gene: 10. The CDR3 is 14 residues long. In nucleotides, the CDR3 is TGTGCCAGCATTGCTATCGGGGGGGCAGATGAGCAGTTCTTC. Its protein product is CASIAIGGADEQFF.